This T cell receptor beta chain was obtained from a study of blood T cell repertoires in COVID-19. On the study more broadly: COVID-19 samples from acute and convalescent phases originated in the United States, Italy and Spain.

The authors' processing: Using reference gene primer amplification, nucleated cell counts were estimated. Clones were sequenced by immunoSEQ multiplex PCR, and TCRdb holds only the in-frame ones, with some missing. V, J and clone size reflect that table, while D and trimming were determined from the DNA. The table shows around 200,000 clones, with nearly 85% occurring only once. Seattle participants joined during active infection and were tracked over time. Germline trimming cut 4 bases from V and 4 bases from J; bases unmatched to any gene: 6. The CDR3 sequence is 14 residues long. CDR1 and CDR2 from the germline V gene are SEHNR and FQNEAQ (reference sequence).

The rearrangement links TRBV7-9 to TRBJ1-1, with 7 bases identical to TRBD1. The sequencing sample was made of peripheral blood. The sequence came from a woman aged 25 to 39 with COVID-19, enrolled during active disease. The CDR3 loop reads CASSSTGVSTEAFF. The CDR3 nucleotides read TGTGCCAGCAGCTCAACAGGGGTTTCCACTGAAGCTTTCTTT.